The 23 T cell receptor beta chains in this list originate from one sample, sequenced in a study of blood T cell repertoires in COVID-19 (dated by TCRdb to 2020 to 2022). The receptor library was made with the immunoSEQ multiplex PCR assay. The table comes from immuneACCESS by way of TCRdb, which keeps in-frame sequences with V and J called. Part of the clones is missing from these tables; in studies checked, under half for an unresolved V gene and the rest for unknown reasons. The sample contains around 220,000 clones, about 86% of them found a single time. The ten biggest clones cover roughly 14% of the sample. The sample comprised PBMCs or T cells enriched from blood (not recorded which). The receptors derive from a woman aged 45 to 65 with acute COVID-19.

The chain recombines TRBV5-1 with TRBJ2-7; 8 bases fit TRBD1. The germline CDR1 and CDR2 sequences are SGHRS and YFSETQ. The V segment lost 0 bases and the J segment 2 bases; nucleotides outside the gene matches: 10. The CDR3 extends over 17 amino acids. CDR3 sequence: CASSLDTGGRKTYEQYF. In DNA, the CDR3 is TGCGCCAGCAGCTTGGATACAGGGGGACGCAAAACCTACGAGCAGTACTTC.

V is TRBV2 and J is TRBJ2-1; 9 bases align to TRBD2. CDR3 length: 15 amino acids. V gave up 7 bases and J gave up 6 bases; unmatched junction bases: 10. Germline assignment: CDR1 SNHLY and CDR2 FYNNEI. The CDR3 DNA reads TGTGCCAGCATGGTGGAACTAGCGGGTGTCAATGAGCAGTTCTTC. Protein: CASMVELAGVNEQFF.

The chain is built from TRBV6-5 and TRBJ2-7, with 7 bases identical to TRBD2. The germline gives CDR1 MNHEY, CDR2 SVGAGI. The CDR3 has 16 amino acids. J gave up 3 bases and V 0 bases, and 8 bases lay outside the gene matches. CDR3 residues: CASSYSGGLSRYEQYF. The CDR3 DNA is TGTGCCAGCAGTTACTCGGGGGGACTAAGCCGCTACGAGCAGTACTTC.

This chain uses TRBV28 with TRBJ1-2; D is unclear. This CDR3 comprises 12 residues. Germline lookup yields CDR1 MDHEN and CDR2 SYDVKM. V lost 8 bases and J 5 bases, leaving 12 bases between the germline ends. The CDR3 loop is CASLREGYGYTF. CDR3 nucleotides: TGTGCCAGCCTGCGGGAGGGTTATGGCTACACCTTC.

This chain links TRBV19 with TRBJ2-1; TRBD2 agrees at 10 bases. CDR1 LNHDA and CDR2 SQIVND come from the germline V gene (reference sequence). The CDR3 contains 15 residues. The V and J ends lost 4 bases and 3 bases, in that order; junction bases with no gene match: 3. CDR3 residues: CASSNGLADYNEQFF. The CDR3 DNA reads TGTGCCAGTAGTAACGGACTAGCGGACTACAATGAGCAGTTCTTC.

The chain joins TRBV27 to TRBJ2-6, with a tentative D call TRBD1 (5 bases). The CDR3 length is 16 residues. Germline CDR1 reads MNHEY; CDR2 reads SMNVEV (reference sequence). Trimming shortened V by 5 bases and J by 0 bases, and 11 bases separated the two germline ends. In DNA form, the CDR3 reads TGTGCCAGCAGTAGTCGACAGACCTCTGGGGCCAACGTCCTGACTTTC. Translated, it gives CASSSRQTSGANVLTF.

The chain is built from TRBV29-1 and TRBJ2-5; tentatively, D is TRBD1 (6 bases). The CDR3 has 13 residues. V lost 7 bases, J lost 3 bases, and 15 bases lay in between. Germline V CDR1 and CDR2: SQVTM, ANQGSEA. CDR3 DNA: TGCAGCGCCGCTGGACAGAGAAAAGAGACCCAGTACTTC. Residues: CSAAGQRKETQYF.

The V gene is TRBV7-2, the J gene TRBJ1-5; D is undetermined. Trimming cost V 1 base and J 2 bases, with 9 bases left between them. Germline-derived CDR1 and CDR2 are SGHTA and FQGNSA. The CDR3 contains 15 residues. The CDR3 loop reads CASSLGNLGNQPQHF. Written as DNA, the CDR3 is TGTGCCAGCAGCTTAGGTAACTTGGGCAATCAGCCCCAGCATTTT.

In DNA, the CDR3 is TGTGCCAGCAGCTTAGCGGGGCGCGACACAGATACGCAGTATTTT. Its translation: CASSLAGRDTDTQYF. This chain uses TRBV5-4 with TRBJ2-3; 7 bases are shared with TRBD2. The CDR3 is 15 amino acids. Germline values: CDR1 SGHNT, CDR2 YYREEE (reference sequence). With V trimmed by 2 bases and J by 2 bases, 5 bases remained unmatched.

This sequence joins TRBV18 and TRBJ1-3; TRBD1 agrees at 8 bases. This CDR3 spans 15 amino acids. Germline-derived CDR1 and CDR2 are KGHSH and LQKENI. V gave up 3 bases and J gave up 2 bases; unmatched junction bases: 3. The CDR3 sequence: CASSPRTGPGNTIYF. The CDR3 DNA is TGTGCCAGCTCACCCCGGACAGGGCCTGGAAACACCATATATTTT.

The V gene is TRBV27, the J gene TRBJ1-6; 10 nucleotides align to TRBD1. J gave up 7 bases and V 9 bases, and 6 bases lay outside the gene matches. Germline V gives CDR1 MNHEY, CDR2 SMNVEV (reference sequence). The CDR3 consists of 14 residues. For the CDR3, the DNA is TGTGCCAGTAGTGGGGGACAGGGGAATTCACCCCTCCACTTT. It encodes CASSGGQGNSPLHF.

This clone has just one count. This chain joins TRBV12-5 and TRBJ2-1; D might be TRBD2 (5 bases). Germline lookup yields CDR1 LGHNT and CDR2 FRNRAP. Deletions cut 0 bases from V and 0 bases from J, with 9 bases between. The CDR3 spans 16 residues. The CDR3 nucleotides read TGTGCTAGTGGTTTGGTACTAGGGAGCTCCTACAATGAGCAGTTCTTC. Amino acid sequence: CASGLVLGSSYNEQFF.

There are a few counts of this clone. The chain joins TRBV28 to TRBJ1-2; 8 bases match TRBD1. This CDR3 contains 15 residues. Trimming took 3 bases from V and 2 from J; bases not matched to a gene: 5. Germline lookup yields CDR1 MDHEN and CDR2 SYDVKM. The CDR3 DNA reads TGTGCCAGCAGTTTGTGGACAGGGACCAACTATGGCTACACCTTC. Translation gives CASSLWTGTNYGYTF.

V is TRBV7-3 and J is TRBJ2-2, with TRBD1 matching over 7 bases. The CDR3 sequence is 15 residues long. J was trimmed by 0 bases and V by 5 bases; bases with no gene match: 3. CDR1 and CDR2 from the germline V gene are SGHTA and FQGTGA. For the CDR3, the DNA is TGTGCCAGCAGCCCCGGGACAGCGAACACCGGGGAGCTGTTTTTT. Protein sequence: CASSPGTANTGELFF.

V usage is TRBV5-1 and J usage is TRBJ2-7; 9 bases map to TRBD1. CDR3 length equals 16 residues. Trimming at V came to 4 bases and at J to 4 bases, leaving 12 bases not matched to a gene. Germline loops: CDR1 SGHRS, CDR2 YFSETQ. CDR3 nucleotide sequence: TGCGCCAGCAGCCCAATGTCCGGGACAGGGATGTACGAGCAGTACTTC. It encodes CASSPMSGTGMYEQYF.

The genes are TRBV7-2 and TRBJ1-4; D gene ambiguous. The V end was cut by 1 base, the J end by 4 bases, with 13 bases between. The CDR3 loop spans 16 amino acids. CDR1 and CDR2 (germline): SGHTA, FQGNSA. The CDR3 nucleotides read TGTGCCAGCAGCTTAGGCCCCCGGGAATTTAATGAAAAACTGTTTTTT. Translation gives CASSLGPREFNEKLFF. Full variable domain (missing parts from reference TRBV7-2 and TRBJ1-4): GAGVSQSPSNKVTEKGKDVELRCDPISGHTALYWYRQSLGQGLEFLIYFQGNSAPDKSGLPSDRFSAERTGGSVSTLTIQRTQQEDSAVYLCASSLGPREFNEKLFFGSGTQLSVL.

The chain couples TRBV10-3 to TRBJ2-7; D is undetermined. Germline V gene lookup returns CDR1 ENHRY and CDR2 SYGVKD. This CDR3 contains 14 residues. With 8 bases removed from V and 0 bases from J, the gap between germline ends came to 14 bases. The CDR3 is CAIGPRHDSYEQYF. The CDR3 DNA reads as TGTGCCATCGGTCCGCGACACGACTCCTACGAGCAGTACTTC.

The chain links TRBV27 to TRBJ2-7; 8 positions match TRBD2. CDR3 length: 16 amino acids. CDR1 is MNHEY and CDR2 is SMNVEV in the germline V gene (reference sequence). Germline trimming cut 0 bases from V and 2 bases from J; bases unmatched to any gene: 6. CDR3 DNA: TGTGCCAGCAGTTTATCGGGACTAGTACTGACCTACGAGCAGTACTTC. The encoded protein is CASSLSGLVLTYEQYF.

This clone was counted between two and nine times. CDR3 coding DNA: TGTGCCAGTAGTATAGATAACGGGAGACTAGCGGGAGGGTACGAGCAGTTCTTC. Protein product: CASSIDNGRLAGGYEQFF. V usage is TRBV19 and J usage is TRBJ2-1, with 14 bases that match TRBD2. The CDR3 is 18 amino acids. CDR1 and CDR2 (germline): LNHDA, SQIVND (reference sequence). After removal of 0 bases from V and 10 bases from J, the junction contained 11 bases not matched to a gene.

The chain uses TRBV6-5 and TRBJ2-1; tentatively, D is TRBD2 (5 bases). This CDR3 spans 13 amino acids. Trimming removed 2 bases from V and 10 bases from J, with 12 bases in between. Germline V gene lookup returns CDR1 MNHEY and CDR2 SVGAGI. Here the CDR3 reads CASSYKSGGEQFF. In nucleotides, the CDR3 is TGTGCCAGCAGTTACAAGTCGGGCGGGGAGCAGTTCTTC.

The genes are TRBV2 and TRBJ2-1; TRBD2 matches 8 bases. CDR1 and CDR2 from the germline V gene are SNHLY and FYNNEI. Germline trimming cut 6 bases from V and 9 bases from J; bases unmatched to any gene: 4. CDR3 size: 12 residues. Here the CDR3 reads CASRATSAEQFF. The CDR3 coding sequence is TGTGCCAGCAGGGCGACTAGCGCTGAGCAGTTCTTC.

This clone has a single count. This chain links TRBV27 with TRBJ2-3; 7 bases fit TRBD2. The V gene end was trimmed by 6 bases and the J gene end by 10 bases; junction bases not matched to a gene: 13. CDR1 is MNHEY, CDR2 SMNVEV, per germline (reference sequence). The CDR3 extends over 14 amino acids. The CDR3, as DNA: TGTGCCAGCAGCGGCGGGAGCCCCTTTTCATCGCAGTATTTT. As protein: CASSGGSPFSSQYF.

The J gene is TRBJ2-7, the V gene TRBV28; D not resolved. There are 15 residues in the CDR3. Germline V gene data show CDR1 as MDHEN and CDR2 as SYDVKM. V dropped 2 bases and J dropped 3 bases, with 14 bases sitting between them. This CDR3 reads CASSLPRQPVYEQYF. CDR3 DNA sequence: TGTGCCAGCAGTTTACCGCGGCAACCTGTCTACGAGCAGTACTTC.